The clone carrying this T cell receptor beta chain was seen a few times. This entry belongs to a study of T cells in Graves' hyperthyroidism and ophthalmopathy. Amplified regions were TCR beta CDR3 sequences from RNA transcripts. In the first-round RT-PCR of the TCR CDR3, the HTBI primer set was used. One entry per CDR3 protein, called by TCRdb with MiXCR from the multiplex PCR reads. The repertoire holds roughly 420,000 distinct CDR3 sequences, with about an eighth as singletons. Germline V CDR1 and CDR2: SNHLY, FYNNEI. Trimming cost V 5 bases and J 8 bases; bases outside gene matches: 13. This CDR3 has 18 residues.

This receptor was obtained from a woman under 30 with Graves' hyperthyroidism. What was sequenced was blood. This chain uses TRBV2 with TRBJ2-1; 15 nucleotides line up with TRBD2. The CDR3 DNA follows: TGTGCCAGCAGTTTATACAGCTCGGGACTAGCGGGAGGAGATGAGCAGTTCTTC. This codes for CASSLYSSGLAGGDEQFF.